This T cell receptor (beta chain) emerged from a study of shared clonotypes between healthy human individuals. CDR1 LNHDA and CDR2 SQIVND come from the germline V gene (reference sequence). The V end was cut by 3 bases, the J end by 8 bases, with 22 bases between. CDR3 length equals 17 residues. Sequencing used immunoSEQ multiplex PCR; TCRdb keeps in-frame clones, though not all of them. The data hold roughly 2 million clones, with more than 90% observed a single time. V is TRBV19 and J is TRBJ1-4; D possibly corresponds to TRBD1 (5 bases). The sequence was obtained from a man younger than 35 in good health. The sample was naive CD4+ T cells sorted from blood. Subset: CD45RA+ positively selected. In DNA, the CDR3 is TGTGCCAGTAGTATTGGGGGAAGTAGCGGAAGGGGAGAAAAACTGTTTTTT. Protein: CASSIGGSSGRGEKLFF.